The sequence of this T cell receptor (beta chain) was determined in a study of cytomegalovirus exposure and HLA in healthy donors (dated by TCRdb to 2016 to 2017). For context, the study as a whole: The 666 repertoires of the first cohort and the roughly 120 validation repertoires were produced on the same platform, according to a later analysis. The study was designed to test whether signatures of past pathogen exposure could be identified by cataloging public T cell receptors. Along with the roughly 710-subject first cohort, a separate validation cohort of over a hundred different subjects was used. The study combined high-throughput TCR immunosequencing, statistical association of individual TCRs with disease status, and machine learning to predict cytomegalovirus infection status.

The paper's findings and limits, for the study overall: The authors suggested that the approach could potentially be extended to other disease states and immunological phenotypes. While some public TCRs were present in many individuals, most TCR sequences turned up only very rarely across donors. The classifier was reported to diagnose cytomegalovirus status with high specificity and sensitivity in both the original and validation cohorts. A few of the identified cytomegalovirus-associated TCR beta chains were confirmed in vitro to be specific for cytomegalovirus antigens. In a later analysis, TCRs clustered in the first cohort were found to also tend to co-occur in the roughly 130 validation repertoires, with approximately 95% of cluster scores above 0. The study gave a list of about 170 TCR beta chains associated with cytomegalovirus. All 130 or so repertoires were used to score co-occurrence in the validation cohort in a later analysis, because that analysis had no HLA typing for the cohort.

Donors formed part of the validation cohort, which comprised 120 subjects and was distinct from the first cohort of 666 subjects. Comments on this clone: There is no known antigen for this receptor. Base qualities are not provided; no much larger clone lies one nucleotide away.

The method was the immunoSEQ multiplex PCR assay. Concerning the study's data processing: A statistical classification framework was developed to diagnose cytomegalovirus status using the catalog of TCR beta chain sequences. TCRdb mirrors the immuneACCESS table, restricted to in-frame sequences. Some clones are absent from its copies; in checked studies, under half trace to an unresolved V gene, and the reason for the others is unknown. V and J calls and clone size are given by that table; D and trimming were obtained from the DNA. This sample lists 200,000 or so clones; 84% were detected once. The ten largest clones capture 13% of the sample. The origin of this receptor is a woman in her twenties or thirties in good health and CMV-seropositive. Sequenced material: PBMCs.

Here the CDR3 is given as CASSLGTSGRNEQFF. The DNA sequence is given as TGCGCCAGCAGCTTGGGGACTAGCGGGAGGAATGAGCAGTTCTTC. Recombination linked TRBV5-1 to TRBJ2-1, and 14 bases in between align with TRBD2. From cysteine to phenylalanine, the CDR3 is 15 amino acids long. Only CDR3 DNA remains: 45 bases, in frame from the first base. CDR1 and CDR2 are read off the germline V gene as SGHRS and YFSETQ. Trimming accounts for 0 bases at V and 7 bases at J, while the number of junction bases matched to no gene is 0.